What follows describes a single TCR beta chain. Its target is not known. The library was built from roughly 400 ng RNA with molecular barcoded adaptors for alpha/delta and beta/gamma chains. TCRdb recomputed calls from the reads with MiXCR, one row per CDR3 protein. The sample has about 130,000 distinct CDR3 sequences; under 15% are singletons. These data come from a study of read filtering for tumor transcriptome and immune sequencing. Across the study: Among patients, under 20 were male and about 15 female, aged roughly 45 to 80 (mean roughly 63). Revised staging placed roughly 8 patients in R-ISS I, 15 to 20 in II, more than 5 in III. General study results and limits: Correlation between methods rose after single-read clonotypes were removed.

The CDR3 is 12 residues long. The germline CDR1 and CDR2 sequences are SQVTM and ANQGSEA. Trimming left V 5 bases short and J 6 bases short, with 11 bases between. Sequenced material: a population of CD138-negative cells sorted from bone marrow. The receptor comes from a donor older than 35 with multiple myeloma. The V call is TRBV29-1, the J call TRBJ2-1; D may correspond to TRBD1 or TRBD2 (5 bases each). The CDR3 loop is CSVSGATNEQFF. The CDR3 nucleotides read TGCAGCGTTTCCGGGGCCACCAATGAGCAGTTCTTC.